Following are 9 T cell receptor beta chains from one sample sequenced in a study of blood T cell repertoires in COVID-19. Using immunoSEQ multiplex PCR, the repertoire was profiled, and TCRdb retains in-frame clones only, with some absent. The top ten clones hold 0.95% of a sample with almost 200,000 clones, 85% of them seen once. Sequencing input: peripheral blood. The source of these receptors is a man aged 55 to 69 with COVID-19, enrolled during active disease.

In DNA form, the CDR3 reads TGTGCCTGGAGTGTAGGTCTAGCGGGAAACAATGAGCAGTTCTTC. Residues: CAWSVGLAGNNEQFF. This rearrangement joins TRBV30 to TRBJ2-1, with 9 bases matching TRBD2. V was clipped by 0 bases and J by 5 bases; unmatched bases: 5. The germline CDR1 and CDR2 sequences are GTSNPN and SVGIG (reference sequence). The CDR3 consists of 15 residues.

This clone showed up just once. The chain has TRBV30 and TRBJ2-3; TRBD2 agrees at 8 bases. This CDR3 has 14 residues. Germline trimming cut 1 base from V and 2 bases from J; bases unmatched to any gene: 2. In germline, CDR1 is GTSNPN, CDR2 SVGIG (reference sequence). The CDR3, as DNA: TGTGCCTGGAGTGCGGGAGGGATCACAGATACGCAGTATTTT. It translates to CAWSAGGITDTQYF.

This chain links TRBV19 with TRBJ1-5; 10 bases line up with TRBD1. Germline V CDR1 and CDR2: LNHDA, SQIVND (reference sequence). This CDR3 contains 16 residues. V trimming: 7 bases; J trimming: 3 bases; junction bases outside the gene matches: 9. This CDR3 reads CASKGTGDVSNQPQHF. DNA for the CDR3: TGTGCCAGTAAGGGGACAGGGGATGTTTCCAATCAGCCCCAGCATTTT.

This clone was seen more than once but under ten times. The chain employs TRBV21-1 and TRBJ1-1. TRBV21-1 corresponds to a pseudogene. The CDR3 has 15 amino acids. The CDR3 region is CASSKHRERITEAFF. CDR3 coding DNA: TGTGCCAGCAGCAAACACCGGGAAAGAATCACTGAAGCTTTCTTT.

This clone was counted only a few times. The genes are TRBV7-5 and TRBJ1-2. TRBV7-5 has pseudogene status. The CDR3 totals 10 residues. The CDR3 DNA reads as TGTGCCAGAAGCTCCTTCGGCTACACCTTC. Encoded protein: CARSSFGYTF.

V gene TRBV7-3 combines with J gene TRBJ2-1; 9 nucleotides match TRBD2. The germline gives CDR1 SGHTA, CDR2 FQGTGA. The CDR3 is 16 amino acids. Trimming removed 2 bases from V and 6 bases from J; junction bases left unmatched: 8. In nucleotides, the CDR3 is TGTGCCAGCAGCTTAGGCGGGAGGGCCAGGGTCAATGAGCAGTTCTTC. Its protein is CASSLGGRARVNEQFF.

The chain uses TRBV2 and TRBJ1-2; TRBD1 aligns across 9 bases. The CDR3 runs to 16 residues. The V and J ends lost 6 bases and 0 bases, in that order; junction bases with no gene match: 8. Germline values: CDR1 SNHLY, CDR2 FYNNEI. The DNA for the CDR3 is TGTGCCAGCAGAACAGGGGGCGCGAGCCCTAACTATGGCTACACCTTC. As protein: CASRTGGASPNYGYTF.

The genes are TRBV3-1 (or the pseudogene TRBV3-2) and TRBJ2-1; D uncertain. Germline CDR1 reads LGHDT; CDR2 reads YNNKEL (reference sequence). Trimming pared 1 base from V and 9 bases from J, leaving 7 bases between. The CDR3 runs 12 residues. The CDR3 here is CASSQVSGEQFF. The CDR3 DNA reads as TGTGCCAGCAGCCAAGTGTCCGGTGAGCAGTTCTTC.

This clone was picked up one time. The chain joins TRBV9 to TRBJ1-6; D is unresolved. V shed 4 bases and J shed 7 bases, with 9 bases lying between them. The CDR3 loop spans 13 amino acids. Germline values: CDR1 SGDLS, CDR2 YYNGEE. CDR3 sequence reads: CASSQTLNSPLHF. DNA of the CDR3: TGTGCCAGCAGCCAGACATTAAATTCACCCCTCCACTTT.